The clone carrying this T cell receptor (beta chain) showed up just once. These data originate in a study of OX40 agonist ivuxolimab in advanced cancers. About the research overall: Dose-escalation patients had hepatocellular carcinoma, melanoma, renal cell or head and neck cancer.

Assay: immunoSEQ multiplex PCR; the TCRdb copy retains only in-frame clones and omits some. The table has 78,000 or so clones, roughly 90% seen once. CDR1 SGHAT and CDR2 FQNNGV come from the germline V gene. This CDR3 is 14 amino acids long. The V and J ends lost 3 bases and 4 bases, in that order; junction bases with no gene match: 5. Specimen: CD4+ or CD8+ T cells sorted from blood, collected in a trial of the OX40 agonist ivuxolimab. The sequence was obtained from an adult with an advanced solid tumor such as melanoma, head and neck, liver or kidney cancer. The chain has TRBV11-2 and TRBJ2-7; TRBD2 matches 8 bases. CDR3 residues: CASSFGGGLYEQYF. The DNA of the CDR3 is TGTGCCAGCAGCTTCGGCGGGGGGCTATACGAGCAGTACTTC.